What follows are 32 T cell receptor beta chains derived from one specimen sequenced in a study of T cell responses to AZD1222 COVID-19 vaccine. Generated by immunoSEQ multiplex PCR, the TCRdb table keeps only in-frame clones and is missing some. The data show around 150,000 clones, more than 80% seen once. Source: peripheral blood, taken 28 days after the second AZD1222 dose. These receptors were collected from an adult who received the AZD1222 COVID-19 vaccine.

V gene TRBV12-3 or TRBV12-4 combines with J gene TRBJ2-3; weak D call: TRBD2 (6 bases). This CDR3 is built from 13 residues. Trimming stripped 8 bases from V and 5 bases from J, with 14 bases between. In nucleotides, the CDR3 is TGTGCCAGCGGAGGGAGTGACGAAGATACGCAGTATTTT. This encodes CASGGSDEDTQYF.

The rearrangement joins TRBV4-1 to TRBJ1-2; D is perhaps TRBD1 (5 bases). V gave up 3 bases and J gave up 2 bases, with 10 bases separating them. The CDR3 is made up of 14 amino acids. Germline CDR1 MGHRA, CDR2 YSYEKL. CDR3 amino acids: CASSHSEGNYGYTF. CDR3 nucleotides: TGCGCCAGCAGCCATTCTGAGGGGAACTATGGCTACACCTTC.

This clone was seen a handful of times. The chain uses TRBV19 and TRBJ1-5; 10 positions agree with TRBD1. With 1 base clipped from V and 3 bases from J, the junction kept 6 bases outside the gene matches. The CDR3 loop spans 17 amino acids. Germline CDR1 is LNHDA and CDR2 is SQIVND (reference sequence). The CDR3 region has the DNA TGTGCCAGTAGTATAGGCGGACAGGGGGTTAACAATCAGCCCCAGCATTTT. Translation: CASSIGGQGVNNQPQHF. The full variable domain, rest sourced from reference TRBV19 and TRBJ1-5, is DGGITQSPKYLFRKEGQNVTLSCEQNLNHDAMYWYRQDPGQGLRLIYYSQIVNDFQKGDIAEGYSVSREKKESFPLTVTSAQKNPTAFYLCASSIGGQGVNNQPQHFGDGTRLSIL.

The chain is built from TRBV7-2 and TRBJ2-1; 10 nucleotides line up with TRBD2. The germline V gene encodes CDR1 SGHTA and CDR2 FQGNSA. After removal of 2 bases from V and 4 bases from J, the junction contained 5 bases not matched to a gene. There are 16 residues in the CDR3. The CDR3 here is CASSLRTSGFYNEQFF. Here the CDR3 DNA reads TGTGCCAGCAGCTTAAGGACTAGCGGATTTTACAATGAGCAGTTCTTC.

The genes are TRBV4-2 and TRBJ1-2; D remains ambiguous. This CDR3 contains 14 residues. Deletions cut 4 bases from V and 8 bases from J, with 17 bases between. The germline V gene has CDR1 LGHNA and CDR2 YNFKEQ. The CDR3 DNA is TGTGCCAGCAGCCCTGAAAGTCGGAGTGGAGGCTACACCTTC. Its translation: CASSPESRSGGYTF.

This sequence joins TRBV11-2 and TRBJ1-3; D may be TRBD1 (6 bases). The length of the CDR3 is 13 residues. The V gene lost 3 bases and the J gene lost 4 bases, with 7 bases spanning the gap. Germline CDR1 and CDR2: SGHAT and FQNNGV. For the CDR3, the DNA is TGTGCCAGCAGCTTCGACAGGGGAAACACCATATATTTT. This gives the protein CASSFDRGNTIYF.

The CDR3 region has the DNA TGTGCCAGCAGCTTATCTACCGGGACAGCAACTAATGAAAAACTGTTTTTT. Protein: CASSLSTGTATNEKLFF. The rearrangement uses TRBV7-8 and TRBJ1-4; 7 bases are shared with TRBD1. The CDR3 length is 17 residues. Per germline, CDR1 SGHVS and CDR2 FQNEAQ. With V trimmed by 2 bases and J by 0 bases, 6 bases remained unmatched.

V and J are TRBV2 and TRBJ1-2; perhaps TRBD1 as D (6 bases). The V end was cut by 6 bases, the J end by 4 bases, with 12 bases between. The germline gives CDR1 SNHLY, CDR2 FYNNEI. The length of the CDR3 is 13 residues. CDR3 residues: CASSPTGIYGYTF. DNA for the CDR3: TGTGCCAGCAGCCCCACAGGGATCTATGGCTACACCTTC.

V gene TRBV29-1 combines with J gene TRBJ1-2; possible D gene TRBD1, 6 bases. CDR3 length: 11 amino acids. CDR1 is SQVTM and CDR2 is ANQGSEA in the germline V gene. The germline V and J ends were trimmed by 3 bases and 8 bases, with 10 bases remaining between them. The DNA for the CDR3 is TGCAGCGTTGATCGGGGGCTGGGCTACACCTTC. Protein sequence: CSVDRGLGYTF.

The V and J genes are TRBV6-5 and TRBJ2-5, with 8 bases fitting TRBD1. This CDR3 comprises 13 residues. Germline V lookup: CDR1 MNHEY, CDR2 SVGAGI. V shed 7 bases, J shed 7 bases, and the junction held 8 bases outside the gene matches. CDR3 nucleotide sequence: TGTGCCAGCACCTGGACAGGGTCCGGGACCCAGTACTTC. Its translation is CASTWTGSGTQYF.

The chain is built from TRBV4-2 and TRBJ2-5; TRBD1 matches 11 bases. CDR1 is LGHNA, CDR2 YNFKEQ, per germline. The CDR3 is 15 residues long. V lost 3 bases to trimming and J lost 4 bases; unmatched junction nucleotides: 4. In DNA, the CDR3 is TGTGCCAGCAGCCAGAAGGGACAGGGGGGAGAGACCCAGTACTTC. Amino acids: CASSQKGQGGETQYF.

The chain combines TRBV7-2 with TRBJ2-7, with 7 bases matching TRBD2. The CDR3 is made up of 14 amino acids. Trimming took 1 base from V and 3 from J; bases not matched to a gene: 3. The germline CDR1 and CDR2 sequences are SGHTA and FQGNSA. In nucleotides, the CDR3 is TGTGCCAGCAGCTTAGGCGGGAGCATCTACGAGCAGTACTTC. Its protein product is CASSLGGSIYEQYF.

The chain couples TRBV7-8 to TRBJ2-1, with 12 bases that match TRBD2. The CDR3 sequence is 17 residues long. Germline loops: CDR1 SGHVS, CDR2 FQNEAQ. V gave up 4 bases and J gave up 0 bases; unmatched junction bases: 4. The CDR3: CASSSGLAGSSYNEQFF. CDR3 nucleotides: TGTGCCAGCAGCTCCGGACTAGCGGGAAGCTCCTACAATGAGCAGTTCTTC. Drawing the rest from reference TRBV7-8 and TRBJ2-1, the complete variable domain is GAGVSQSPRYKVAKRGQDVALRCDPISGHVSLFWYQQALGQGPEFLTYFQNEAQLDKSGLPSDRFFAERPEGSVSTLKIQRTQQEDSAVYLCASSSGLAGSSYNEQFFGPGTRLTVL.

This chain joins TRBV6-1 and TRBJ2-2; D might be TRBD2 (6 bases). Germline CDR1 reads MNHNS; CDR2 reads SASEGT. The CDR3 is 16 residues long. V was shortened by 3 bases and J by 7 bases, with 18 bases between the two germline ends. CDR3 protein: CASSESLSLAFGELFF. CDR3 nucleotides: TGTGCCAGCAGTGAGTCTCTTTCACTAGCATTCGGGGAGCTGTTTTTT.

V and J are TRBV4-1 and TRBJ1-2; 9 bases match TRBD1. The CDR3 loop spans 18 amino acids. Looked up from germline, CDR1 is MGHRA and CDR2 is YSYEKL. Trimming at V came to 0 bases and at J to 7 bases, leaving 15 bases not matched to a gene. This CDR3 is CASSQDLGMGDRDFGYTF. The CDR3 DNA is TGCGCCAGCAGCCAAGATCTGGGTATGGGGGACAGGGATTTTGGCTACACCTTC.

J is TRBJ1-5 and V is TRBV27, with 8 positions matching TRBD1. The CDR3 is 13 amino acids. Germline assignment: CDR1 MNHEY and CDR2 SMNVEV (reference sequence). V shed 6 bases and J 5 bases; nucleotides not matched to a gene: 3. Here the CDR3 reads CASRHRGDQPQHF. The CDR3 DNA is TGTGCCAGCAGGCACAGGGGGGATCAGCCCCAGCATTTT.

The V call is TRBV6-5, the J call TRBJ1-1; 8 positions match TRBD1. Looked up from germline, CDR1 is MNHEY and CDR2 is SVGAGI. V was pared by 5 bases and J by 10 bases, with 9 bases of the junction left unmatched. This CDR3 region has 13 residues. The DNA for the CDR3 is TGTGCCAGCAGTACAAGGACAGGGCGAGGAGCTTTCTTT. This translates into CASSTRTGRGAFF.

As DNA, the CDR3 is TGCGCCAGCAGCTTCCAGGGGGCAAGGGACACTGAAGCTTTCTTT. Translating gives CASSFQGARDTEAFF. The chain couples TRBV5-1 to TRBJ1-1, with 8 bases fitting TRBD1. Germline V lookup: CDR1 SGHRS, CDR2 YFSETQ. V shed 2 bases, J shed 3 bases, and the junction held 6 bases outside the gene matches. There are 15 residues in the CDR3.

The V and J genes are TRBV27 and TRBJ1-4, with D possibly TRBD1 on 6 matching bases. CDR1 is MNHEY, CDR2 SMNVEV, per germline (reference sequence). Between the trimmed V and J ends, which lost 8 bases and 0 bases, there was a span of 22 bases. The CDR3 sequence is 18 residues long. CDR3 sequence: CASSRRVGGAATNEKLFF. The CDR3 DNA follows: TGTGCCAGCTCCCGACGTGTTGGGGGCGCGGCAACTAATGAAAAACTGTTTTTT.

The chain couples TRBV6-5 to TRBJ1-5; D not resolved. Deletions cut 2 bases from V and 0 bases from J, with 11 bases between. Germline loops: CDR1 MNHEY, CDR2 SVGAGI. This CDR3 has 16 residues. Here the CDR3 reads CASSYRAGDSNQPQHF. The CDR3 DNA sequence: TGTGCCAGCAGTTACAGGGCAGGAGATAGCAATCAGCCCCAGCATTTT.

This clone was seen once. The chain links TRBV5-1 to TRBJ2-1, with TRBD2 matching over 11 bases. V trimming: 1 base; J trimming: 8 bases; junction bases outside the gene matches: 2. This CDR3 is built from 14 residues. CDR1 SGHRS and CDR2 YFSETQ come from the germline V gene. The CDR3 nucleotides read TGCGCCAGCAGCTTGACTAGCGGGAGTGATGAGCAGTTCTTC. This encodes CASSLTSGSDEQFF.

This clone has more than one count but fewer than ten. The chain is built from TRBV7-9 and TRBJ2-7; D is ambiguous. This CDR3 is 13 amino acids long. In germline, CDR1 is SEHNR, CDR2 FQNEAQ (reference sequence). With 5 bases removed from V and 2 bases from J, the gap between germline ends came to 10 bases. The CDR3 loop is CASSHRDPYEQYF. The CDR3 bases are TGTGCCAGCAGCCACCGAGACCCCTACGAGCAGTACTTC.

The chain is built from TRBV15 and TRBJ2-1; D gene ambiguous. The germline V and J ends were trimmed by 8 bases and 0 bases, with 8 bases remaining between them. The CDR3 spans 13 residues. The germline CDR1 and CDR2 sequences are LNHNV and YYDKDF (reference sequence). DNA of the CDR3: TGTGCCACCTTGGGCGGCTCCTACAATGAGCAGTTCTTC. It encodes CATLGGSYNEQFF.

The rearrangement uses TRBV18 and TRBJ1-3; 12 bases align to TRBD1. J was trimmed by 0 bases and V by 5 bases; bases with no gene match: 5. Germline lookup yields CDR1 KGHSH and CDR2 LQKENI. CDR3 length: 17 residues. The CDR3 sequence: CASSSGTGGSSGNTIYF. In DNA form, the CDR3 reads TGTGCCAGCTCATCCGGGACAGGGGGCTCCTCTGGAAACACCATATATTTT.

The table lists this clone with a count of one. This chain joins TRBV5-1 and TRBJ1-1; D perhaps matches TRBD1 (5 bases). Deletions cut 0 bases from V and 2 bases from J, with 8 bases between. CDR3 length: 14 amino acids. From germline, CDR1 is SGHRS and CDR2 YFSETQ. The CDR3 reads CASSLEGLNTEAFF. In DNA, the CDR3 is TGCGCCAGCAGCTTGGAGGGACTTAACACTGAAGCTTTCTTT.

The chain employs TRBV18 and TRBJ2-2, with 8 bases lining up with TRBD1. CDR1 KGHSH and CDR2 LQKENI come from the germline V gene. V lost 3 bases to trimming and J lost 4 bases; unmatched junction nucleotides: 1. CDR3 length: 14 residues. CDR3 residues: CASSPTGGTGELFF. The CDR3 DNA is TGTGCCAGCTCACCCACAGGGGGCACCGGGGAGCTGTTTTTT.

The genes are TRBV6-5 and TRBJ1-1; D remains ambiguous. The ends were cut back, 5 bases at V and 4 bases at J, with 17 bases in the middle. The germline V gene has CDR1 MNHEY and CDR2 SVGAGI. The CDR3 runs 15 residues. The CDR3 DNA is TGTGCCAGCAGTACCCCGGGAGCTCTAGGCACTGAAGCTTTCTTT. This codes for CASSTPGALGTEAFF.

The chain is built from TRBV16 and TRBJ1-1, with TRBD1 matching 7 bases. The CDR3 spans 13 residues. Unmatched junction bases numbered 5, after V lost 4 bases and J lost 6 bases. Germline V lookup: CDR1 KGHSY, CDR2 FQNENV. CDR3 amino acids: CASSRQGNPEAFF. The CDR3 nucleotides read TGTGCCAGCAGCCGACAGGGAAATCCTGAAGCTTTCTTT.

The CDR3 DNA reads TGTGCCAGCAGCTTAGCTATGGGAGGATACGAGCAGTACTTC. It specifies CASSLAMGGYEQYF. This chain uses TRBV7-9 with TRBJ2-7; possibly TRBD2 for D (6 bases). Trimming cost V 0 bases and J 4 bases, with 10 bases left between them. This CDR3 spans 14 amino acids. Germline V gives CDR1 SEHNR, CDR2 FQNEAQ (reference sequence).

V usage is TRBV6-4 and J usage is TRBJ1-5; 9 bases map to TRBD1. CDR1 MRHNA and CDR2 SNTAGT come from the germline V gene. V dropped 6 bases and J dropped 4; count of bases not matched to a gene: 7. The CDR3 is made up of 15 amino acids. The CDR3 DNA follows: TGTGCCAGCAGGCGAGACAGGGGGAAAAATCAGCCCCAGCATTTT. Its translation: CASRRDRGKNQPQHF.

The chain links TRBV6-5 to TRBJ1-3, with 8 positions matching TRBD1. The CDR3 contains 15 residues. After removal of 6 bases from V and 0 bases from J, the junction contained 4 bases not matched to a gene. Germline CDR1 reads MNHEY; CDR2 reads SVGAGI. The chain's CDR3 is CASRGQENSGNTIYF. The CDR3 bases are TGTGCCAGCAGGGGACAGGAGAACTCTGGAAACACCATATATTTT.

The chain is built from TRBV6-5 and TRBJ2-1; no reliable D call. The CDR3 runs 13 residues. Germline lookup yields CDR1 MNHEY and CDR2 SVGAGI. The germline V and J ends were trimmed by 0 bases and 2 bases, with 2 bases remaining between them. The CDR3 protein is CASSYSPYNEQFF. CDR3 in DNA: TGTGCCAGCAGTTACTCTCCCTACAATGAGCAGTTCTTC.